This T cell receptor beta chain stems from a study of T cells in Graves' hyperthyroidism and ophthalmopathy. The CDR3 spans 15 residues. V was pared by 5 bases and J by 5 bases, with 10 bases of the junction left unmatched. Germline lookup yields CDR1 MDHEN and CDR2 SYDVKM. This clonotype was seen ten or more times. The antigen remains unidentified. The TCR beta CDR3 regions underwent amplification using RNA transcripts as the source. The TCR CDR3 was amplified in a first-round RT-PCR using the HTBI primer set. From the multiplex PCR reads, TCRdb called clonotypes with MiXCR, one entry per CDR3 protein. The data show roughly 740,000 distinct CDR3 sequences, 16% seen once. Study observations and caveats: Most clonotypes expanded in thyroid above 0.001 were likewise present in blood.

The chain is built from TRBV28 and TRBJ2-7, with TRBD1 identical over 9 bases. The origin of this receptor is a man younger than 30 with Graves' hyperthyroidism. Sequenced material: blood. In DNA form, the CDR3 reads TGTGCCAGCAGTCCCCGGGGGGACAGGGCCCACGAGCAGTACTTC. It is translated as CASSPRGDRAHEQYF.